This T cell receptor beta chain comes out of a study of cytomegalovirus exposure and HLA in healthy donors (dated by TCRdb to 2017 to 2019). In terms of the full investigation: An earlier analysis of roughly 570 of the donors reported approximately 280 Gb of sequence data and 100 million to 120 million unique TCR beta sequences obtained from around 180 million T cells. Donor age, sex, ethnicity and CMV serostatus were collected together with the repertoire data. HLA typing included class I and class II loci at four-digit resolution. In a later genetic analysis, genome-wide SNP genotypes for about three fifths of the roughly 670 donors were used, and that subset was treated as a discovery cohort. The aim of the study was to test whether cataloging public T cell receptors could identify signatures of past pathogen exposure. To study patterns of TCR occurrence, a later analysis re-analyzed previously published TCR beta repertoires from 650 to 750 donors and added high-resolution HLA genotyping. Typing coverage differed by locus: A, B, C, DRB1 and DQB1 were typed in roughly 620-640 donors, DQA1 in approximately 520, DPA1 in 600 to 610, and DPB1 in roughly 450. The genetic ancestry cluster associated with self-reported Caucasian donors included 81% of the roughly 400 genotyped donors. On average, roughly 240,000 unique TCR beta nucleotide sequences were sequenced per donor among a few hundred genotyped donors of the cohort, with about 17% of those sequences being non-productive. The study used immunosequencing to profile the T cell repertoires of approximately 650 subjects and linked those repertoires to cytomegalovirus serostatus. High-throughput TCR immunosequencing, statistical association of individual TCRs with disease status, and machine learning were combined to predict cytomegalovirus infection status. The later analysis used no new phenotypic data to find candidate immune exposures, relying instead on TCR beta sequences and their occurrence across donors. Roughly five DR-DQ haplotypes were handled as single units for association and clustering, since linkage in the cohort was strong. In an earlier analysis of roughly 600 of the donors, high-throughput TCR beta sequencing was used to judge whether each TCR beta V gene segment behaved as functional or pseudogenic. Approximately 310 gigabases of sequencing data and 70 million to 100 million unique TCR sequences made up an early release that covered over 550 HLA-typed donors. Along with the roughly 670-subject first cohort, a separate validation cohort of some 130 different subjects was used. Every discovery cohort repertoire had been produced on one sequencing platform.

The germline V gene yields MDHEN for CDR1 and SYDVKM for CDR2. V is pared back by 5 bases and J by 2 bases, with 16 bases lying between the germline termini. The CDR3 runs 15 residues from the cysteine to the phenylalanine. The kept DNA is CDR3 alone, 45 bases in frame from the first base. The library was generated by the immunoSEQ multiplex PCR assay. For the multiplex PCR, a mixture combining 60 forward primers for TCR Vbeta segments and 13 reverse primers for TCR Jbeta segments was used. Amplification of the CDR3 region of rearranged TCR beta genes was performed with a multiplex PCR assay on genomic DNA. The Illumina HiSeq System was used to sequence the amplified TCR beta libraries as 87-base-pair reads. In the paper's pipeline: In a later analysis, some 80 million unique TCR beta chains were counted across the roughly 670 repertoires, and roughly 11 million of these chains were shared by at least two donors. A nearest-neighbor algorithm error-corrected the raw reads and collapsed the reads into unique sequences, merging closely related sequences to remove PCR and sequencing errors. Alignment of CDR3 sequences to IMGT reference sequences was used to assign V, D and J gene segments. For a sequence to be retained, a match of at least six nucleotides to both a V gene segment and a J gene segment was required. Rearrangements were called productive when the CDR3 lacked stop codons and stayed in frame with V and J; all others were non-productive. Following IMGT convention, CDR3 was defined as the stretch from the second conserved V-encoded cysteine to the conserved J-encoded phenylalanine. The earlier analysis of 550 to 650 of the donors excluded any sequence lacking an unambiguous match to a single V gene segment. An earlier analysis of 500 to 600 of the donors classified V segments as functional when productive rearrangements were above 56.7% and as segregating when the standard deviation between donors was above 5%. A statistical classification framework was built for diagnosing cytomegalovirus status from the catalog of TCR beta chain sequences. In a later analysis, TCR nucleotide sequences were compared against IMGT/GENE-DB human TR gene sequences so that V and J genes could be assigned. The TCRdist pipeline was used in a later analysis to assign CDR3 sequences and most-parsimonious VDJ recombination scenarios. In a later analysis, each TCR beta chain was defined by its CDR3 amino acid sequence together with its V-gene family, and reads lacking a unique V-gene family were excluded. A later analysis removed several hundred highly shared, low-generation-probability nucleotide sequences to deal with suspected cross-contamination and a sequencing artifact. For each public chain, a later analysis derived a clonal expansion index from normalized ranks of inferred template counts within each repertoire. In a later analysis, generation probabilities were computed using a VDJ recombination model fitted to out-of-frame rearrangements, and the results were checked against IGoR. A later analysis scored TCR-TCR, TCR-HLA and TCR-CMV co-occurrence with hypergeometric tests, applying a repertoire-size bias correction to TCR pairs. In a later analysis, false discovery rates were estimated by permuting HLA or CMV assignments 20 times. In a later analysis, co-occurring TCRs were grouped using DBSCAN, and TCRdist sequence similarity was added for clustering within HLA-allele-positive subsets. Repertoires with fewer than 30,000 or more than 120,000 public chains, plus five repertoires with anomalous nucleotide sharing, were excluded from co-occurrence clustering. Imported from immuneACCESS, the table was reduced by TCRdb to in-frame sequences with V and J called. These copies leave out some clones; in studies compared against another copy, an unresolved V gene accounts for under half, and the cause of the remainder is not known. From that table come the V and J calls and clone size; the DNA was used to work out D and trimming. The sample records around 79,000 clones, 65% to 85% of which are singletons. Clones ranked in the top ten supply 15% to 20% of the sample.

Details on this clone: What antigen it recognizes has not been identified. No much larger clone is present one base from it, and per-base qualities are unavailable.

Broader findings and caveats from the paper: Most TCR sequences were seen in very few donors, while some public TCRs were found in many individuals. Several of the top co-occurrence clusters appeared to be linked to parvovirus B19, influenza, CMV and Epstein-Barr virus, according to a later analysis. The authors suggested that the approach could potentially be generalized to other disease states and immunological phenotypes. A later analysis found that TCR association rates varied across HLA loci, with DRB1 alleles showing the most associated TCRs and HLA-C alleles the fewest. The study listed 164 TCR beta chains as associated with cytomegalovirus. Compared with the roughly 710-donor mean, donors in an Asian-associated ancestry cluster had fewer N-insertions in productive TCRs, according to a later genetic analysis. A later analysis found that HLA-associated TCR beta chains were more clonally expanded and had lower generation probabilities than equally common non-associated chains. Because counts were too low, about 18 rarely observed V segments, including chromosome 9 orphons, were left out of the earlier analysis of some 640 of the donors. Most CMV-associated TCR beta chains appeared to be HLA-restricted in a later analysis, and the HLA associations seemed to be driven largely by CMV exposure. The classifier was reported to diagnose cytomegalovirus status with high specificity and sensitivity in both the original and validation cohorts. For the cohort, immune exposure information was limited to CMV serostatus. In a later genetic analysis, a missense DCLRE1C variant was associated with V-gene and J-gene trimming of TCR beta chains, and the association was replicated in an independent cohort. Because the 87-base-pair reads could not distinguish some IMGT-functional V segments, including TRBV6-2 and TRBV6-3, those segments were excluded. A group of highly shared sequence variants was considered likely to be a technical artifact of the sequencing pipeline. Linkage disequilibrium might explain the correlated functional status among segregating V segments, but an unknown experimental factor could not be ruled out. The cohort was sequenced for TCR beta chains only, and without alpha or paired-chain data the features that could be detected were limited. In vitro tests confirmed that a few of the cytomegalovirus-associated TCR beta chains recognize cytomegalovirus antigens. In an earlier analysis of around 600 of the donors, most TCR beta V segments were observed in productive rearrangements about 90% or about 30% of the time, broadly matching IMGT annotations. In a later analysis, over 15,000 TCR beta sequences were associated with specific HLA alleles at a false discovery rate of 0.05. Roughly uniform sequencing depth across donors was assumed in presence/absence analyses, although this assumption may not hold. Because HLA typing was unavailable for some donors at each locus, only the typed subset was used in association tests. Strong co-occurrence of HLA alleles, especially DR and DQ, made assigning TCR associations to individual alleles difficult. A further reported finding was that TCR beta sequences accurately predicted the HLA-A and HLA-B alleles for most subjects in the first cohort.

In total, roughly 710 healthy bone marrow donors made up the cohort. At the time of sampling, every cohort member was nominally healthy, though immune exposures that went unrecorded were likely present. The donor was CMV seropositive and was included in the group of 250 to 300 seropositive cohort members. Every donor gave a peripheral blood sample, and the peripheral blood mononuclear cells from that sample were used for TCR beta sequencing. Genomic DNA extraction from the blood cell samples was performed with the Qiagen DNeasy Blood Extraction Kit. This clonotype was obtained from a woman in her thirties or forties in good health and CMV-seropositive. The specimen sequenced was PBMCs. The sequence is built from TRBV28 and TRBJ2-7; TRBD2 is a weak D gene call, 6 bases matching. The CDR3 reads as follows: CASSTYGRGTYEQYF. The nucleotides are TGTGCCAGCAGTACCTATGGCCGGGGGACCTACGAGCAGTACTTC. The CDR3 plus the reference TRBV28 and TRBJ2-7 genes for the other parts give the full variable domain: DVKVTQSSRYLVKRTGEKVFLECVQDMDHENMFWYRQDPGLGLRLIYFSYDVKMKEKGDIPEGYSVSREKKERFSLILESASTNQTSMYLCASSTYGRGTYEQYFGPGTRLTVT.